The clone carrying this TCR beta chain was counted a single time. The antigen is not known. Repertoires were generated with immunoSEQ multiplex PCR, while TCRdb's copy carries only in-frame clones and drops some. The sample carries more than 100,000 clones, 85% to 95% recorded once. The data stem from a study of T cell responses to AZD1222 COVID-19 vaccine. The study, taken as a whole, reports: In all cases, repertoires were sampled only after the peak T cell response. Among the donors, most were white British and more were female, and clonal diversity was possibly underestimated. Two doses of AZD1222 preceded a rise in Spike-specific TCR breadth and depth. Baseline serology detected seropositivity in only six or seven AZD1222 recipients.

This specimen was peripheral blood, taken 28 days after the second AZD1222 dose. This clonotype originated in an adult who received the AZD1222 COVID-19 vaccine.

The CDR3 protein is CASSPQEFGNTIYF. The CDR3 DNA follows: TGTGCCAGCTCACCTCAGGAGTTCGGAAACACCATATATTTT. V and J are TRBV18 and TRBJ1-3; D is unclear. The CDR3 covers 14 residues. CDR1 KGHSH and CDR2 LQKENI come from the germline V gene. V was cut by 3 bases and J by 4 bases, with 10 bases left in between.